This TCR beta chain was identified during a study of T cell responses to AZD1222 COVID-19 vaccine. Notes on this clone: Its antigen is not known.

The V end was cut by 7 bases, the J end by 3 bases, with 12 bases between. This CDR3 comprises 13 residues. CDR1 is MNHEY and CDR2 is SVGAGI in the germline V gene. General study findings and limits: Reports indicate that nearly half of spike-specific TCRs are directed at unmutated variant regions. Spike regions recognized by vaccine-associated CD4 TCRs spanned the protein, led by 160-218 and 743-854.

The repertoire was sequenced with immunoSEQ multiplex PCR; TCRdb's copy has only in-frame clones and lacks some. The sample lists under 100,000 clones; around 90% were seen once. The TCR comes from an adult who received the AZD1222 COVID-19 vaccine. The sample consisted of peripheral blood, taken 28 days after the second AZD1222 dose. The chain uses TRBV6-5 and TRBJ1-2; perhaps TRBD1 as D (5 bases). The CDR3 sequence: CASTDDRYYGYTF. The CDR3 nucleotides read TGTGCCAGCACCGACGACAGATACTATGGCTACACCTTC.